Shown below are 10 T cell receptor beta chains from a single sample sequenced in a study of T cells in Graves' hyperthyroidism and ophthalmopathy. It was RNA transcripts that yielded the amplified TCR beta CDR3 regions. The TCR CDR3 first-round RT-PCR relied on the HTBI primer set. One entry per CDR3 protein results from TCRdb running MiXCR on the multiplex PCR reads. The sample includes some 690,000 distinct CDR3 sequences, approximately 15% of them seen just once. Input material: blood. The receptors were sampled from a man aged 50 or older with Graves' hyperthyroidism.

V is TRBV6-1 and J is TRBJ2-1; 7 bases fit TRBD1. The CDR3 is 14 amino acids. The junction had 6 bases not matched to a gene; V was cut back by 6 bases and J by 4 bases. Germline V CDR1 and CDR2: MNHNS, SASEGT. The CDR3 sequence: CASRDRSLYNEQFF. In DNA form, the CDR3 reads TGTGCCAGCAGGGACAGGTCCTTATACAATGAGCAGTTCTTC.

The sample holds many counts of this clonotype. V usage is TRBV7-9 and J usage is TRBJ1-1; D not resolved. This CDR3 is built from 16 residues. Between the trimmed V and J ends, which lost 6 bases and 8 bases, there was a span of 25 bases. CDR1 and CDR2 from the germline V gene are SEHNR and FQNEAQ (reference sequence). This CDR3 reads CASRVERSSLGGEAFF. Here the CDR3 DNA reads TGTGCCAGCAGAGTTGAGAGGAGCTCCCTGGGCGGGGAAGCTTTCTTT.

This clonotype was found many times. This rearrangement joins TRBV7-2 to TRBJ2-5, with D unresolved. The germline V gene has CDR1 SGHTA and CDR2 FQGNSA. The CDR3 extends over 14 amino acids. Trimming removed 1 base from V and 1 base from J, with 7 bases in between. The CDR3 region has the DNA TGTGCCAGCAGCTTAGTTGGGATCCAAGAGACCCAGTACTTC. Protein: CASSLVGIQETQYF.

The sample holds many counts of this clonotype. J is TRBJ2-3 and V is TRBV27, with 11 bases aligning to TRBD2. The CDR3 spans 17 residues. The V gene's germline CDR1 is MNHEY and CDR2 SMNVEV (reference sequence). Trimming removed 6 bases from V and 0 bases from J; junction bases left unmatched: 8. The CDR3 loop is CASRGLAAITSTDTQYF. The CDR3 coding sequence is TGTGCCAGCAGGGGACTAGCGGCAATTACTAGCACAGATACGCAGTATTTT.

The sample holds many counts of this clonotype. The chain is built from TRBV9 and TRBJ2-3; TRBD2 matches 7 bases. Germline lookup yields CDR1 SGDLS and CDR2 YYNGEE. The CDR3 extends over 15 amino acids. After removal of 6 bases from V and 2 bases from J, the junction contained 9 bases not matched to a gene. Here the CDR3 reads CASTTGEGHTDTQYF. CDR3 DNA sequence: TGTGCCAGCACCACCGGGGAGGGCCACACAGATACGCAGTATTTT.

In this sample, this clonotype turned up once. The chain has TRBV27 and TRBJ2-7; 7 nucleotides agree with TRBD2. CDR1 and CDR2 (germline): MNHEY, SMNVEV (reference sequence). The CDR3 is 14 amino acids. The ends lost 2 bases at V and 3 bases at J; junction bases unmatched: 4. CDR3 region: CASSLGRGHYEQYF. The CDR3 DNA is TGTGCCAGCAGTTTAGGGAGGGGCCACTACGAGCAGTACTTC.

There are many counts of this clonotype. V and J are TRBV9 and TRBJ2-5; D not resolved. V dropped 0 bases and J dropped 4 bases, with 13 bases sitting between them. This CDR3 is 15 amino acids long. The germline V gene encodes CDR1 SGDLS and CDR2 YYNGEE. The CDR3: CASSVDDGWRETQYF. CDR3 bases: TGTGCCAGCAGCGTAGACGACGGCTGGCGAGAGACCCAGTACTTC.

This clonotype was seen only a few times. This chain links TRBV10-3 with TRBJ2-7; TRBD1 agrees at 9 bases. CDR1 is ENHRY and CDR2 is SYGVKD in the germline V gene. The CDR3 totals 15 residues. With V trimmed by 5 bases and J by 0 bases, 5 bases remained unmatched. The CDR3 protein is CAISRQGVSSYEQYF. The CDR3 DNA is TGTGCCATCAGTAGACAGGGGGTTAGCTCCTACGAGCAGTACTTC.

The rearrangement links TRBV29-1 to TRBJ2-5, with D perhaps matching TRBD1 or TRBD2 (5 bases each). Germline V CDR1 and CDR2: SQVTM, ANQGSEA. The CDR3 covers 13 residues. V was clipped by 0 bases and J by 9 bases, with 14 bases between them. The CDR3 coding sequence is TGCAGCGTTGAAGATCCGGGGACCACGGCCCAGTACTTC. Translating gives CSVEDPGTTAQYF.

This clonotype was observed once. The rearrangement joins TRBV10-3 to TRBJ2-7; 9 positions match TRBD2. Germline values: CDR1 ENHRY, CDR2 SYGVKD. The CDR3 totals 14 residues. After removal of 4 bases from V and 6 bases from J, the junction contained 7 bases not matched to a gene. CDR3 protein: CAISVLAGTSEQYF. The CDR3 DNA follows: TGTGCCATCAGTGTGCTAGCGGGAACGAGCGAGCAGTACTTC.